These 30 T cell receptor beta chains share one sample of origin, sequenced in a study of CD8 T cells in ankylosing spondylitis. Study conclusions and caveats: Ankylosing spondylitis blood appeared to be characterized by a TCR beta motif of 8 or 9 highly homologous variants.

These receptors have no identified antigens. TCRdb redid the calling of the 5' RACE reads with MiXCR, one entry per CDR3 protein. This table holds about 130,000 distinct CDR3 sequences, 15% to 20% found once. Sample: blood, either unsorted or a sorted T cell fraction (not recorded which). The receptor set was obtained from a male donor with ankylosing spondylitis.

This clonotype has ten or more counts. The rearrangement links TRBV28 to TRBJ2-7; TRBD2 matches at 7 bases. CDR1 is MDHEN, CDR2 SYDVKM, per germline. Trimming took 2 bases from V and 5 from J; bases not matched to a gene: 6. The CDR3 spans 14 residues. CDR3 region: CASSLGGLFHEQYF. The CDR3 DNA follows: TGTGCCAGCAGTTTAGGGGGACTATTCCACGAGCAGTACTTC.

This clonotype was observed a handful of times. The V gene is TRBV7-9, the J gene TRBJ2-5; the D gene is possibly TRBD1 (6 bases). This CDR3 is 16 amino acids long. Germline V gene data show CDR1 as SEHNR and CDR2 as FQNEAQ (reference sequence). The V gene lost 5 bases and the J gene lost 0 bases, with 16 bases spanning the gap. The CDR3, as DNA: TGTGCCAGCAGCCTACCGGGACAAATGTACCAAGAGACCCAGTACTTC. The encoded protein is CASSLPGQMYQETQYF.

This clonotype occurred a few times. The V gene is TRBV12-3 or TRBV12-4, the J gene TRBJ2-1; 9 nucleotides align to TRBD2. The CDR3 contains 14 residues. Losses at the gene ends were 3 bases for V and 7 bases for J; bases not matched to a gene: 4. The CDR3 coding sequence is TGTGCCAGCAGTTTGAGCGGGAGGTTTAATGAGCAGTTCTTC. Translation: CASSLSGRFNEQFF.

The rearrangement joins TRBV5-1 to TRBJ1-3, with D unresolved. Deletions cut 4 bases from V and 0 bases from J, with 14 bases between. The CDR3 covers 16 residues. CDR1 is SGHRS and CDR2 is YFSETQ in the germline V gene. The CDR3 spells CASSPVPGDSGNTIYF. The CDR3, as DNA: TGCGCCAGCAGCCCTGTCCCGGGAGACTCTGGAAACACCATATATTTT.

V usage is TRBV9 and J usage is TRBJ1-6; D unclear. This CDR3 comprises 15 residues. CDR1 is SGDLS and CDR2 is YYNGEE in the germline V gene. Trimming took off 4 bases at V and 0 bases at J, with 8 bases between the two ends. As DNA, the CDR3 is TGTGCCAGCAGCCTAGTGGGCTCCTATAATTCACCCCTCCACTTT. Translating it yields CASSLVGSYNSPLHF.

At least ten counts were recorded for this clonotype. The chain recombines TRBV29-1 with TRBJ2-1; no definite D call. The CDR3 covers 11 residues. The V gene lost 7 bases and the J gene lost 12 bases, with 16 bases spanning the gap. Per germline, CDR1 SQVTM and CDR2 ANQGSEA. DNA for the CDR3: TGCAGCGGTACCCAGGAGTTAGGGCAGTTCTTC. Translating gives CSGTQELGQFF.

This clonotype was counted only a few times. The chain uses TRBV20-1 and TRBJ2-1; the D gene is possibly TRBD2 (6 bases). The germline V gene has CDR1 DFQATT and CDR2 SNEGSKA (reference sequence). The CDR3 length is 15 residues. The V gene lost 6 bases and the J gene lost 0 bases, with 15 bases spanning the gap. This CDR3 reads CSAYGDFSSYNEQFF. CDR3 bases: TGCAGTGCCTACGGGGACTTCAGCTCCTACAATGAGCAGTTCTTC.

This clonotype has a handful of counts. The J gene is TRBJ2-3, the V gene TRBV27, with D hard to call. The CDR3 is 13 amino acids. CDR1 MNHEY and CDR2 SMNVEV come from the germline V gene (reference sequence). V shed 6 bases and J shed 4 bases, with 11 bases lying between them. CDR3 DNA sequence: TGTGCCAGCAGCGGCAGGTTTGCAGATACGCAGTATTTT. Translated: CASSGRFADTQYF.

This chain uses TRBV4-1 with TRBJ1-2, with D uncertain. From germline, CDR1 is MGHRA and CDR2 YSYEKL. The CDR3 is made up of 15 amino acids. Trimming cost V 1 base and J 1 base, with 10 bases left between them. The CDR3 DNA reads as TGCGCCAGCAGCCAAGTGAGCGACTTTAACTATGGCTACACCTTC. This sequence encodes CASSQVSDFNYGYTF.

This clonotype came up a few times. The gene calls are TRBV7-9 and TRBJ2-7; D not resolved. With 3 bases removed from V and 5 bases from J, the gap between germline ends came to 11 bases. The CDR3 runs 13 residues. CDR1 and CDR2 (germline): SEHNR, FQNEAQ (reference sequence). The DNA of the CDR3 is TGTGCCAGCAGCTTCCGGGCGTCTCACGAGCAGTACTTC. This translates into CASSFRASHEQYF.

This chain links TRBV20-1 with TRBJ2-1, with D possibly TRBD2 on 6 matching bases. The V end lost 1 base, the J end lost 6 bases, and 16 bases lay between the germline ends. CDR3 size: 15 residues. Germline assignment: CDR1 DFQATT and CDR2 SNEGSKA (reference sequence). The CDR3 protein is CSARVRGSEFNEQFF. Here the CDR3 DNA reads TGCAGTGCTAGAGTGCGGGGCTCCGAATTCAATGAGCAGTTCTTC.

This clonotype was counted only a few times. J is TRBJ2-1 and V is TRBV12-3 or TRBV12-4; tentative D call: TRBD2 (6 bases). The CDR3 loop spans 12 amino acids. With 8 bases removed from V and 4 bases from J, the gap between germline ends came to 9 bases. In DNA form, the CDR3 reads TGTGCCAGCGAGGGACTGTACAATGAGCAGTTCTTC. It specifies CASEGLYNEQFF.

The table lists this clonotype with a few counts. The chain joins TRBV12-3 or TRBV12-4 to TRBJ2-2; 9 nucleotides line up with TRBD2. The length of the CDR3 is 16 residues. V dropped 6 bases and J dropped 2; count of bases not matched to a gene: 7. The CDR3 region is CASSPLGLANTGELFF. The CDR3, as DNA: TGTGCCAGCAGCCCCCTGGGACTAGCCAACACCGGGGAGCTGTTTTTT.

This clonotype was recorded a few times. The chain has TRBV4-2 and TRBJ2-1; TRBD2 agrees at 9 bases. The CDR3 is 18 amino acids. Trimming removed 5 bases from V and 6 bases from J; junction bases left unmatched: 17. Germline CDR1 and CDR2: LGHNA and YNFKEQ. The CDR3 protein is CASSAQVVAGGPFNEQFF. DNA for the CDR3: TGTGCCAGCAGCGCCCAGGTTGTGGCGGGAGGGCCGTTCAATGAGCAGTTCTTC.

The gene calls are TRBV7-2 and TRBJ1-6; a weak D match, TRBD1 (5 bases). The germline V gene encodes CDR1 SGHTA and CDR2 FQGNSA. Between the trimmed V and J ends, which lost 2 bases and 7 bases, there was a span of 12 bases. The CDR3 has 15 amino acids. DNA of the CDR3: TGTGCCAGCAGCTTATCAGGGCTGTACAATTCACCCCTCCACTTT. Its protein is CASSLSGLYNSPLHF.

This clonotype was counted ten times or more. The CDR3 here is CSVEAAYDYHGYTF. CDR3 coding DNA: TGCAGCGTTGAGGCCGCTTACGATTACCATGGCTACACCTTC. The chain combines TRBV29-1 with TRBJ1-2, with unresolved D. CDR1 is SQVTM, CDR2 ANQGSEA, per germline. V was trimmed by 3 bases and J by 6 bases, leaving 17 bases between them. The length of the CDR3 is 14 residues.

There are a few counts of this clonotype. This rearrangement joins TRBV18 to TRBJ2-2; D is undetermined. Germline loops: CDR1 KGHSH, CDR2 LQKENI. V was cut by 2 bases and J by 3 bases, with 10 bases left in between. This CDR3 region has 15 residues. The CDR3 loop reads CASSPEGEDTGELFF. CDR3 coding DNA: TGTGCCAGCTCACCAGAAGGCGAAGACACCGGGGAGCTGTTTTTT.

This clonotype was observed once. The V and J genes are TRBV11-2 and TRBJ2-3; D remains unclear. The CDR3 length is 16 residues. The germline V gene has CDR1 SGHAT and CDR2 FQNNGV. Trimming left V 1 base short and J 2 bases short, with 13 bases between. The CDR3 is CASSLARLTTTDTQYF. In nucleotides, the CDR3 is TGTGCCAGCAGCTTAGCGCGGCTTACCACCACAGATACGCAGTATTTT.

The DNA of the CDR3 is TGTGCCAGCAGGGCAGGGGGCCACGGGGAGCTGTTTTTT. Translated: CASRAGGHGELFF. The chain has TRBV27 and TRBJ2-2; 8 bases line up with TRBD1. This CDR3 is built from 13 residues. Trimming cost V 6 bases and J 7 bases; bases outside gene matches: 4. CDR1 and CDR2 (germline): MNHEY, SMNVEV (reference sequence).

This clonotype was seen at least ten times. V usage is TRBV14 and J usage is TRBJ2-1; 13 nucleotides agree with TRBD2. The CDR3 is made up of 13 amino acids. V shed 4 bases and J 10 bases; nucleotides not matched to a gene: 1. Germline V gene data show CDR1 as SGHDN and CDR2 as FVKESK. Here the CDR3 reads CASSRGLAGEQFF. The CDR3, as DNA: TGTGCCAGCAGCCGGGGACTAGCGGGAGAGCAGTTCTTC.

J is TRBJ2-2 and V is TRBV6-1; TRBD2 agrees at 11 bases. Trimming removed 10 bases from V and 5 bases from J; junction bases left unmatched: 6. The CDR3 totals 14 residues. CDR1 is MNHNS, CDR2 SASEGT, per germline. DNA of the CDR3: TGTGCCATTACGGGACTAGCGGCAACCGGGGAGCTGTTTTTT. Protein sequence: CAITGLAATGELFF.

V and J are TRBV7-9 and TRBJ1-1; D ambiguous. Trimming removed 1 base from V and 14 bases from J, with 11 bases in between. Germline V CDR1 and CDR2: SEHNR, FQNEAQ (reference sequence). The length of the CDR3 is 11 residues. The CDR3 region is CASSLEPLLFF. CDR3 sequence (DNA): TGTGCCAGCAGCTTAGAACCCCTACTATTCTTT.

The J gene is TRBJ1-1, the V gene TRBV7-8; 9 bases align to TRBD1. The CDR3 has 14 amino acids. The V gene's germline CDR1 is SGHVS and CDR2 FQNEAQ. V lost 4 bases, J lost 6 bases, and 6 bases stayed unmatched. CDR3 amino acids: CASSSGQGNPEAFF. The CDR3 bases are TGTGCCAGCAGCTCGGGACAGGGTAACCCTGAAGCTTTCTTT.

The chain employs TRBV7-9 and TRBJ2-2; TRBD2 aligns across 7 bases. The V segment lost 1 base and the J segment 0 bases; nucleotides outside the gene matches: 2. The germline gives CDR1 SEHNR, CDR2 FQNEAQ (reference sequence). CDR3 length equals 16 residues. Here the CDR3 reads CASSLGAGPNTGELFF. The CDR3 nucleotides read TGTGCCAGCAGCTTAGGAGCGGGACCGAACACCGGGGAGCTGTTTTTT.

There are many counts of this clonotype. For the CDR3, the DNA is TGTGCCAGCAGTTCGCGTGGTATACGTAAGGCTGAAGCTTTCTTT. This codes for CASSSRGIRKAEAFF. The rearrangement uses TRBV27 and TRBJ1-1; D gene unclear. CDR1 is MNHEY, CDR2 SMNVEV, per germline (reference sequence). V dropped 4 bases and J dropped 6 bases, with 18 bases sitting between them. The CDR3 sequence is 15 residues long.

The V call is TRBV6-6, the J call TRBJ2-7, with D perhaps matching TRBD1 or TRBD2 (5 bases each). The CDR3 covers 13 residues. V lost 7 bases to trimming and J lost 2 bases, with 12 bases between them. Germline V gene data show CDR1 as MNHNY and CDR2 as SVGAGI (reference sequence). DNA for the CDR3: TGTGCCAGCACCCGGGACCTGACCTACGAGCAGTACTTC. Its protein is CASTRDLTYEQYF.

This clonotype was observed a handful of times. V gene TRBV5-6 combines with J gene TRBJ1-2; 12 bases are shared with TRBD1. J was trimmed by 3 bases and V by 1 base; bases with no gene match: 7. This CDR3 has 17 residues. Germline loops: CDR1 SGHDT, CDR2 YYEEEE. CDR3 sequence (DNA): TGTGCCAGCAGCTTGAACCGGGACAGGGGGCTGTACTATGGCTACACCTTC. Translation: CASSLNRDRGLYYGYTF.

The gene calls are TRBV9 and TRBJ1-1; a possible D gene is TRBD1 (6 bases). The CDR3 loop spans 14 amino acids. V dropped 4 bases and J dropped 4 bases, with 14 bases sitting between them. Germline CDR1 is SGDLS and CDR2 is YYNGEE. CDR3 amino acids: CASSPMQGSTEAFF. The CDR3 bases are TGTGCCAGCAGCCCGATGCAGGGGAGCACTGAAGCTTTCTTT.

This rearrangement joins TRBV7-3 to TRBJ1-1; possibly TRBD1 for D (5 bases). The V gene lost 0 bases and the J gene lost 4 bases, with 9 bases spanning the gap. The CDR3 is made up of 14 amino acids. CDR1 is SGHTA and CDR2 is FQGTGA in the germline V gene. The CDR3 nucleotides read TGTGCCAGCAGCTTAACCCCTGGGGGCACTGAAGCTTTCTTT. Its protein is CASSLTPGGTEAFF.

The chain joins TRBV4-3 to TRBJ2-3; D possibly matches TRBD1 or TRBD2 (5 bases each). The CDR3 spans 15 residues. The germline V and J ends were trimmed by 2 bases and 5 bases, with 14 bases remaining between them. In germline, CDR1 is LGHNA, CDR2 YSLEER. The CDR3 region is CASSQSGAGGDTQYF. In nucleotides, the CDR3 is TGCGCCAGCAGCCAATCCGGGGCTGGGGGAGATACGCAGTATTTT.